This T cell receptor beta chain was profiled in a study of shared clonotypes between healthy human individuals. Deletions cut 7 bases from V and 4 bases from J, with 17 bases between. The germline V gene encodes CDR1 SGHVS and CDR2 FNYEAQ. This CDR3 spans 14 amino acids. Study findings and constraints: Donors were few, which limited the genetic and exposure-history diversity represented.

The DNA input per sorted-subset replicate PCR was roughly 210 ng, corresponding to some 33,000 T cell genomes. The assay was immunoSEQ multiplex PCR, and TCRdb's table has in-frame clones only and misses some. The data show about 2.4 million clones, with 93% seen just once and roughly 0.36% held by the top ten. Comments on this clone: The antigen is undetermined.

The sample taken for sequencing was naive CD4+ T cells from PBMCs. Indicated subset: CD45RA+ positively selected. The chain couples TRBV7-6 to TRBJ2-7; unclear D gene. The clonotype was recovered from a man aged 18 to 29 in good health. Some clones in this sample may be carry-over from other donors' samples. CDR3 loop: CASKNPSPSYEQYF. Here the CDR3 DNA reads TGTGCCAGCAAAAATCCGAGCCCGTCTTACGAGCAGTACTTC.